This T cell receptor (beta chain) derives from a study of blood T cell repertoires in COVID-19. The CDR3 loop spans 17 amino acids. Looked up from germline, CDR1 is SEHNR and CDR2 is FQNEAQ (reference sequence). After removal of 5 bases from V and 1 base from J, the junction contained 12 bases not matched to a gene. Repertoires were generated with immunoSEQ multiplex PCR, while TCRdb's copy carries only in-frame clones and drops some. This sample has around 190,000 clones; 75% to 90% occur once, and the top ten carry approximately 1.1%. This TCR derives from a man younger than 40 with acute or convalescent COVID-19. The genes are TRBV7-9 and TRBJ1-1, with 8 positions matching TRBD1. The sequenced sample was peripheral blood. DNA of the CDR3: TGTGCCAGCAGCCCCGGACAGGGAATTTACCAGAACACTGAAGCTTTCTTT. The encoded protein is CASSPGQGIYQNTEAFF.